The next 32 T cell receptor beta chains were all read from a single sample in a study of shared T cell receptors in the human thymus. Here immunoSEQ multiplex PCR was the method, and the copy in TCRdb shows in-frame clones only, minus some. The table lists some 760,000 clones, approximately 85% of them singletons, with about 0.011% in the top ten. The sample also formed part of further work on human thymus T cells.

The sample comprised thymocytes. These receptor sequences come from a girl less than two years old with a congenital heart defect.

This clone was counted a single time. The chain couples TRBV9 to TRBJ1-2, with D tentatively TRBD1 (5 bases). V gave up 0 bases and J gave up 4 bases, with 16 bases separating them. CDR1 is SGDLS, CDR2 YYNGEE, per germline. The CDR3 is 16 residues long. Here the CDR3 reads CASSVGRGLGGYGYTF. CDR3 sequence (DNA): TGTGCCAGCAGCGTAGGTCGGGGATTGGGGGGCTATGGCTACACCTTC.

The CDR3 region is CASSRRLAGGADTQYF. CDR3 nucleotide sequence: TGCGCCAGCAGCCGACGACTAGCGGGGGGTGCAGATACGCAGTATTTT. V is TRBV4-3 and J is TRBJ2-3; 13 bases agree with TRBD2. The CDR3 consists of 16 residues. The V gene end was trimmed by 4 bases and the J gene end by 4 bases; junction bases not matched to a gene: 5. Germline V gene lookup returns CDR1 LGHNA and CDR2 YSLEER.

This clone was recorded only once. The CDR3 spells CATRTGDSGYTF. CDR3 in DNA: TGTGCCACTCGAACAGGAGATAGTGGCTACACCTTC. The chain employs TRBV19 and TRBJ1-2, with D tentatively TRBD1 (5 bases). The V gene's germline CDR1 is LNHDA and CDR2 SQIVND (reference sequence). The CDR3 sequence is 12 residues long. Trimming left V 10 bases short and J 7 bases short, with 16 bases between.

This clone was observed a handful of times. V and J are TRBV28 and TRBJ2-5; maybe TRBD2 (6 bases). The germline gives CDR1 MDHEN, CDR2 SYDVKM. The CDR3 runs 16 residues. V was trimmed by 7 bases and J by 1 base, leaving 19 bases between them. The CDR3 loop reads CASKGRRGSLQETQYF. The CDR3 coding sequence is TGTGCCAGCAAAGGAAGGCGGGGATCCCTCCAAGAGACCCAGTACTTC. The complete variable domain, with remaining parts taken from reference TRBV28 and TRBJ2-5, reads DVKVTQSSRYLVKRTGEKVFLECVQDMDHENMFWYRQDPGLGLRLIYFSYDVKMKEKGDIPEGYSVSREKKERFSLILESASTNQTSMYLCASKGRRGSLQETQYFGPGTRLLVL.

The chain links TRBV5-6 to TRBJ1-2; TRBD1 matches 7 bases. The CDR3 length is 14 residues. CDR1 is SGHDT and CDR2 is YYEEEE in the germline V gene. Trimming cost V 4 bases and J 5 bases; bases outside gene matches: 8. This CDR3 reads CASSKYRGRYGYTF. The CDR3 nucleotides read TGTGCCAGCAGCAAATACAGGGGAAGGTATGGCTACACCTTC.

The J gene is TRBJ2-6, the V gene TRBV4-3; TRBD1 agrees at 9 bases. Germline CDR1 reads LGHNA; CDR2 reads YSLEER. V trimming: 0 bases; J trimming: 1 base; junction bases outside the gene matches: 7. This CDR3 region has 19 residues. The CDR3 DNA follows: TGCGCCAGCAGCCAAGATAGGACAGGGGAGGTATCTGGGGCCAACGTCCTGACTTTC. Translating gives CASSQDRTGEVSGANVLTF.

The chain employs TRBV12-5 and TRBJ2-5, with D possibly being TRBD1 (6 bases). The length of the CDR3 is 17 residues. V lost 0 bases, J lost 5 bases, and 19 bases lay in between. Germline lookup yields CDR1 LGHNT and CDR2 FRNRAP. In DNA, the CDR3 is TGTGCTAGTGGTTTGGTGCGACCAGGGGAAGCTTGCGAGACCCAGTACTTC. It specifies CASGLVRPGEACETQYF.

The chain couples TRBV5-4 to TRBJ2-1; D is ambiguous. V lost 0 bases and J lost 6, with 16 bases in between. CDR1 is SGHNT and CDR2 is YYREEE in the germline V gene (reference sequence). The CDR3 covers 16 residues. In DNA, the CDR3 is TGTGCCAGCAGCTTGGTTCTGGGCTGCTCGTCCAATGAGCAGTTCTTC. Translated: CASSLVLGCSSNEQFF.

The CDR3 loop is CASSPRDISYSGNTIYF. The DNA of the CDR3 is TGTGCCAGCTCACCACGGGACATCTCCTACTCTGGAAACACCATATATTTT. The chain combines TRBV18 with TRBJ1-3, with a possible D match to TRBD1 (6 bases). The CDR3 is made up of 17 amino acids. The germline V and J ends were trimmed by 1 base and 0 bases, with 13 bases remaining between them. CDR1 KGHSH and CDR2 LQKENI come from the germline V gene.

V is TRBV28 and J is TRBJ2-7, with D possibly matching TRBD2 (5 bases). This CDR3 contains 20 residues. The germline gives CDR1 MDHEN, CDR2 SYDVKM. With 3 bases removed from V and 3 bases from J, the gap between germline ends came to 30 bases. The CDR3 bases are TGTGCCAGCAGTTTCTTTCAAAAACTCCGGAGGCACAAGTCCAACTACGAGCAGTACTTC. It is translated as CASSFFQKLRRHKSNYEQYF. The full variable domain, with the rest looked up from reference TRBV28 and TRBJ2-7, is DVKVTQSSRYLVKRTGEKVFLECVQDMDHENMFWYRQDPGLGLRLIYFSYDVKMKEKGDIPEGYSVSREKKERFSLILESASTNQTSMYLCASSFFQKLRRHKSNYEQYFGPGTRLTVT.

This clone was observed a single time. The rearrangement uses TRBV7-8 and TRBJ2-7; perhaps TRBD1 as D (5 bases). Germline lookup yields CDR1 SGHVS and CDR2 FQNEAQ. With 6 bases removed from V and 10 bases from J, the gap between germline ends came to 16 bases. The CDR3 runs 12 residues. DNA for the CDR3: TGTGCCAGCAGTCACAACCCAGGGCATCAGTACTTC. Protein sequence: CASSHNPGHQYF.

This chain uses TRBV18 with TRBJ1-4; D unresolved. Trimming stripped 3 bases from V and 8 bases from J, with 19 bases between. The CDR3 spans 16 residues. CDR1 and CDR2 (germline): KGHSH, LQKENI. The CDR3 sequence: CASSPKSIERQEKLFF. CDR3 nucleotide sequence: TGTGCCAGCTCACCGAAGTCGATCGAACGCCAGGAAAAACTGTTTTTT.

This chain uses TRBV7-9 with TRBJ1-6, with a tentative D call TRBD1 (6 bases). Germline values: CDR1 SEHNR, CDR2 FQNEAQ (reference sequence). There are 17 residues in the CDR3. The V end was cut by 1 base, the J end by 7 bases, with 17 bases between. CDR3 nucleotide sequence: TGTGCCAGCAGCTTAGGCGTGGGGGCCTTAAAAAATTCACCCCTCCACTTT. It encodes CASSLGVGALKNSPLHF.

The chain combines TRBV2 with TRBJ1-1, with D perhaps matching TRBD1 (6 bases). Deletions cut 8 bases from V and 1 base from J, with 14 bases between. CDR1 is SNHLY, CDR2 FYNNEI, per germline. The CDR3 contains 14 residues. Here the CDR3 reads CASRLRTENTEAFF. The CDR3 DNA follows: TGTGCCAGCCGCCTTCGGACAGAGAACACTGAAGCTTTCTTT.

The chain links TRBV2 to TRBJ2-1, with 10 bases that match TRBD2. Germline V gives CDR1 SNHLY, CDR2 FYNNEI. The CDR3 runs 15 residues. The V gene end was trimmed by 4 bases and the J gene end by 8 bases; junction bases not matched to a gene: 8. CDR3 loop: CASSGSKRGGDEQFF. Here the CDR3 DNA reads TGTGCCAGCAGTGGTTCCAAGCGGGGGGGCGATGAGCAGTTCTTC.

The chain joins TRBV5-1 to TRBJ1-3; no clear D gene. The CDR3 has 15 amino acids. V was cut by 1 base and J by 3 bases, with 11 bases left in between. Germline CDR1 reads SGHRS; CDR2 reads YFSETQ. This CDR3 is CASSLSPGIGNTIYF. For the CDR3, the DNA is TGCGCCAGCAGCTTGTCGCCGGGGATTGGAAACACCATATATTTT.

The chain combines TRBV28 with TRBJ1-1; D gene uncertain. The V end lost 5 bases, the J end lost 0 bases, and 13 bases lay between the germline ends. CDR3 length: 15 residues. CDR1 is MDHEN and CDR2 is SYDVKM in the germline V gene. This CDR3 is CASSPSEVMNTEAFF. The CDR3 DNA is TGTGCCAGCAGTCCGTCAGAGGTAATGAACACTGAAGCTTTCTTT.

This clone appeared a single time. The rearrangement links TRBV19 to TRBJ1-3; D remains ambiguous. Trimming cost V 6 bases and J 8 bases, with 14 bases left between them. The CDR3 consists of 13 residues. In germline, CDR1 is LNHDA, CDR2 SQIVND (reference sequence). The CDR3 protein is CASSPSGLDTIYF. The CDR3 coding sequence is TGTGCCAGTAGCCCCTCCGGTCTGGACACCATATATTTT. Supplemented by reference TRBV19 and TRBJ1-3, the full variable domain reads DGGITQSPKYLFRKEGQNVTLSCEQNLNHDAMYWYRQDPGQGLRLIYYSQIVNDFQKGDIAEGYSVSREKKESFPLTVTSAQKNPTAFYLCASSPSGLDTIYFGEGSWLTVV.

V gene TRBV5-1 combines with J gene TRBJ1-2; 10 bases map to TRBD1. CDR1 and CDR2 from the germline V gene are SGHRS and YFSETQ. V shed 3 bases, J shed 2 bases, and the junction held 10 bases outside the gene matches. The CDR3 extends over 17 amino acids. Here the CDR3 reads CASSWADRGHKNYGYTF. CDR3 DNA: TGCGCCAGCAGCTGGGCTGACAGGGGGCATAAGAACTATGGCTACACCTTC. Drawing the rest from reference TRBV5-1 and TRBJ1-2, the complete variable domain is KAGVTQTPRYLIKTRGQQVTLSCSPISGHRSVSWYQQTPGQGLQFLFEYFSETQRNKGNFPGRFSGRQFSNSRSEMNVSTLELGDSALYLCASSWADRGHKNYGYTFGSGTRLTVV.

This chain connects TRBV5-1 to TRBJ1-1; D is perhaps TRBD1 (5 bases). The V and J ends lost 4 bases and 1 base respectively, with 11 bases between them. Germline CDR1 SGHRS, CDR2 YFSETQ. The CDR3 extends over 14 amino acids. The CDR3 DNA reads TGCGCCAGCAGCCCCCAGGGATCGAACACTGAAGCTTTCTTT. Its translation: CASSPQGSNTEAFF.

The rearrangement uses TRBV7-9 and TRBJ1-1; 7 bases map to TRBD1. CDR1 and CDR2 (germline): SEHNR, FQNEAQ (reference sequence). V was clipped by 5 bases and J by 1 base; unmatched bases: 10. This CDR3 region has 16 residues. CDR3 protein: CASSGDRHSPNTEAFF. In nucleotides, the CDR3 is TGTGCCAGCAGCGGGGACAGACACTCCCCGAACACTGAAGCTTTCTTT.

V is TRBV6-1 and J is TRBJ1-2, with TRBD1 matching over 7 bases. Trimming took 8 bases from V and 4 from J; bases not matched to a gene: 7. Per the germline V gene, CDR1 is MNHNS and CDR2 is SASEGT. The CDR3 loop spans 13 amino acids. In nucleotides, the CDR3 is TGTGCCAGCCTCCGGGACAGCCTCTATGGCTACACCTTC. Its protein product is CASLRDSLYGYTF.

The rearrangement joins TRBV27 to TRBJ1-4; D gene unclear. Trimming cost V 2 bases and J 0 bases, with 13 bases left between them. The CDR3 length is 17 residues. CDR1 is MNHEY and CDR2 is SMNVEV in the germline V gene (reference sequence). The CDR3 DNA follows: TGTGCCAGCAGTTTACATCGCGGGCCAGCAACTAATGAAAAACTGTTTTTT. Protein: CASSLHRGPATNEKLFF.

The J gene is TRBJ1-2, the V gene TRBV28, with TRBD1 matching over 12 bases. The CDR3 is made up of 14 amino acids. The germline V gene has CDR1 MDHEN and CDR2 SYDVKM. Trimming cost V 6 bases and J 7 bases; bases outside gene matches: 6. The CDR3 sequence is CASRWDRGPGGYTF. The DNA for the CDR3 is TGTGCCAGCAGGTGGGACAGGGGGCCGGGTGGCTACACCTTC.

The V call is TRBV6-1, the J call TRBJ1-5, with TRBD1 matching 7 bases. Germline trimming cut 4 bases from V and 6 bases from J; bases unmatched to any gene: 12. CDR1 and CDR2 (germline): MNHNS, SASEGT. The CDR3 covers 16 residues. Here the CDR3 DNA reads TGTGCCAGCAGTGCTTCGACAGGGTCTGAACGTCAGCCCCAGCATTTT. Translation gives CASSASTGSERQPQHF.

The rearrangement uses TRBV6-1 and TRBJ1-2; D remains ambiguous. The CDR3 contains 15 residues. V was cut by 5 bases and J by 2 bases, with 15 bases left in between. Germline assignment: CDR1 MNHNS and CDR2 SASEGT. The CDR3 nucleotides are TGTGCCAGCAGTCGAGTCCCGCGACACAACTATGGCTACACCTTC. Amino acids: CASSRVPRHNYGYTF.

The rearrangement joins TRBV27 to TRBJ2-7; 9 bases line up with TRBD1. The CDR3 totals 18 residues. The V and J ends lost 3 bases and 4 bases, in that order; junction bases with no gene match: 16. Germline lookup yields CDR1 MNHEY and CDR2 SMNVEV (reference sequence). This CDR3 reads CASSFREESGTGRYEQYF. The DNA of the CDR3 is TGTGCCAGCAGTTTCCGGGAAGAATCCGGGACAGGGAGGTACGAGCAGTACTTC.

This clone has a handful of counts. The chain uses TRBV7-6 and TRBJ2-1; D is perhaps TRBD1 (5 bases). Looked up from germline, CDR1 is SGHVS and CDR2 is FNYEAQ. V was clipped by 5 bases and J by 6 bases, with 29 bases between them. This CDR3 contains 19 residues. This chain's CDR3 is CASSHDSEGHWAPSNEQFF. The CDR3 DNA is TGTGCCAGCAGCCATGACTCCGAAGGACACTGGGCGCCCTCCAATGAGCAGTTCTTC.

This rearrangement joins TRBV6-4 to TRBJ1-2; 7 positions agree with TRBD1. The V gene's germline CDR1 is MRHNA and CDR2 SNTAGT. J was trimmed by 7 bases and V by 2 bases; bases with no gene match: 4. The CDR3 extends over 13 amino acids. The CDR3 nucleotides are TGTGCCAGCAGTGACGAGGGGGCGTCTGGCTACACCTTC. It specifies CASSDEGASGYTF.

This rearrangement joins TRBV7-2 to TRBJ1-6, with 11 nucleotides matching TRBD1. CDR1 and CDR2 from the germline V gene are SGHTA and FQGNSA. This CDR3 region has 18 residues. Trimming removed 2 bases from V and 4 bases from J; junction bases left unmatched: 7. The CDR3 here is CASSLLLGTGGYNSPLHF. CDR3 bases: TGTGCCAGCAGCTTATTACTGGGGACAGGGGGGTATAATTCACCCCTCCACTTT.

The genes are TRBV4-3 and TRBJ1-2; D perhaps matches TRBD1 (6 bases). CDR1 is LGHNA and CDR2 is YSLEER in the germline V gene. This CDR3 comprises 15 residues. The V gene lost 1 base and the J gene lost 2 bases, with 11 bases spanning the gap. The CDR3 DNA is TGCGCCAGCAGCCAAGGGGTCACAGGGAACTATGGCTACACCTTC. Translating it yields CASSQGVTGNYGYTF.

This rearrangement joins TRBV5-1 to TRBJ2-3; 8 bases are shared with TRBD1. Per germline, CDR1 SGHRS and CDR2 YFSETQ. The CDR3 loop spans 15 amino acids. Trimming took 2 bases from V and 14 from J; bases not matched to a gene: 16. The CDR3 DNA sequence: TGCGCCAGCAGCTTCAATACCAGCGACAGGGGAATTACGTATTTT. Translated: CASSFNTSDRGITYF.